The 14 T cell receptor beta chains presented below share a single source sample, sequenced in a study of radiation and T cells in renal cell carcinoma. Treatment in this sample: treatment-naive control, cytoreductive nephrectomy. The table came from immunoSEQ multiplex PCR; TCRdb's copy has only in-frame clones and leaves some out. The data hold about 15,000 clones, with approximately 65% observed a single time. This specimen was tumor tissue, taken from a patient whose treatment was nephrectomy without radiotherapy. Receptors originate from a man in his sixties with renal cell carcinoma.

The CDR3 here is CAISESGVGTEAFF. Written as DNA, the CDR3 is TGTGCCATCAGTGAGTCGGGGGTGGGGACTGAAGCTTTCTTT. The genes are TRBV10-3 and TRBJ1-1; tentative D call: TRBD1 (5 bases). The CDR3 has 14 amino acids. With 0 bases removed from V and 5 bases from J, the gap between germline ends came to 10 bases. The germline CDR1 and CDR2 sequences are ENHRY and SYGVKD.

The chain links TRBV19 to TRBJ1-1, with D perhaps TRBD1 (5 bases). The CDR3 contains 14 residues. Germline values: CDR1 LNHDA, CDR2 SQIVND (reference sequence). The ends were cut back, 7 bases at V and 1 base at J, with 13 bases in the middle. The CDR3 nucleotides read TGTGCCAGTATGGGGGGGTTGTGGAACACTGAAGCTTTCTTT. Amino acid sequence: CASMGGLWNTEAFF.

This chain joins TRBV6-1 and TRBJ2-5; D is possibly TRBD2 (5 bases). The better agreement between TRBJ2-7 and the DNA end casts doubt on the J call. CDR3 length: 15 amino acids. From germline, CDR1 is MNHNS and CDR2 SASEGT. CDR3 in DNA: TGTGCCAGCAGTGAACTGCCAAAGGAGGCCTACGAGCAGTACTTC. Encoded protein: CASSELPKEAYEQYF.

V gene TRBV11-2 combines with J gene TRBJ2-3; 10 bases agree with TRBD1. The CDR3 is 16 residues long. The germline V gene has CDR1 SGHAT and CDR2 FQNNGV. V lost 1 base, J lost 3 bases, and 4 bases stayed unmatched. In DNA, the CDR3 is TGTGCCAGCAGCTTAGTAGGGGGACAGGGGACAGATACGCAGTATTTT. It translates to CASSLVGGQGTDTQYF.

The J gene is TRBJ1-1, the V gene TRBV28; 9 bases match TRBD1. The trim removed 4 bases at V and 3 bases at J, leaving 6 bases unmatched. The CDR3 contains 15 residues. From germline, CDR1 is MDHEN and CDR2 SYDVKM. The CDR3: CASSSPTGGDTEAFF. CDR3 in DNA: TGTGCCAGCAGTTCCCCGACAGGGGGGGACACTGAAGCTTTCTTT.

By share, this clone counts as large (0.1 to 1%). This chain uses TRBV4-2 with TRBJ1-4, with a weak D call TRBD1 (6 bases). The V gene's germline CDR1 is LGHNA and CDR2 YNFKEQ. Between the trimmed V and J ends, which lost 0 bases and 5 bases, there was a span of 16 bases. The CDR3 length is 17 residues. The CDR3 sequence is CASSQDPDIGGNEKLFF. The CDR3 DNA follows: TGTGCCAGCAGCCAAGATCCAGATATAGGGGGGAATGAAAAACTGTTTTTT.

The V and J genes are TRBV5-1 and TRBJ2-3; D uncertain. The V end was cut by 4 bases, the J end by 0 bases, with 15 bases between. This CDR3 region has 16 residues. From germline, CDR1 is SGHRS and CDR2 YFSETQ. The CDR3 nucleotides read TGCGCCAGCAGCCTCCCCACGATATCTAGCACAGATACGCAGTATTTT. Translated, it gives CASSLPTISSTDTQYF.

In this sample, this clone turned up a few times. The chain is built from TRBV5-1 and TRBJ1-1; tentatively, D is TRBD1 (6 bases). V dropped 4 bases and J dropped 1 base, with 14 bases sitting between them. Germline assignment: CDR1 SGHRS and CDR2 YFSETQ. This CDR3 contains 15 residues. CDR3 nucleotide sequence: TGCGCCAGCAGCCCTGGTGGGGGCACGAACACTGAAGCTTTCTTT. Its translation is CASSPGGGTNTEAFF.

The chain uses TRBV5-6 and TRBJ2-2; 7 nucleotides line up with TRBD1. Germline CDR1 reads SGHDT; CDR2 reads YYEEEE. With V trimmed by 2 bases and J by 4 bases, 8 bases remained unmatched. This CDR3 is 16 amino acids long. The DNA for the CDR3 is TGTGCCAGCAGCTTTTCCAGGACAGGCGGCACCGGGGAGCTGTTTTTT. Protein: CASSFSRTGGTGELFF.

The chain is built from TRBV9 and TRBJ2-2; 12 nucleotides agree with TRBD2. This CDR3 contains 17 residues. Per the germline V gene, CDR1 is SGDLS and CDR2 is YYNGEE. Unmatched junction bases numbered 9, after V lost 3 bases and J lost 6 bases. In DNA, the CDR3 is TGTGCCAGCAGCGGCTTGGGGACTAGCGGGTTGTCCGGGGAGCTGTTTTTT. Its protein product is CASSGLGTSGLSGELFF.

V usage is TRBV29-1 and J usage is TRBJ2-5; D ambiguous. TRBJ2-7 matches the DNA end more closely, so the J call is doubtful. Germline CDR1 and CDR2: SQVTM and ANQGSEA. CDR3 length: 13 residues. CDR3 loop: CSVVGIINYEQYF. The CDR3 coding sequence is TGCAGCGTTGTAGGGATAATCAACTACGAGCAGTACTTC.

The CDR3 nucleotides read TGTGCCAGCAGCCTGGGGGGACCTTACAATGAGCAGTTCTTC. Its protein is CASSLGGPYNEQFF. V is TRBV11-3 and J is TRBJ2-1; TRBD2 is a possible D gene (6 bases). The CDR3 has 14 amino acids. Germline V gene data show CDR1 as SGHNT and CDR2 as YENEEA. Trimming stripped 5 bases from V and 4 bases from J, with 12 bases between.

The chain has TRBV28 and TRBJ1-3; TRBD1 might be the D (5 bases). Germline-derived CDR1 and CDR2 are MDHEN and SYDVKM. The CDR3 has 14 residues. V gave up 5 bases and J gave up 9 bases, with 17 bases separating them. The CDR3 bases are TGTGCCAGCAGTATCCGGGGGTCGGGTTCCACCATATATTTT. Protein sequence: CASSIRGSGSTIYF.

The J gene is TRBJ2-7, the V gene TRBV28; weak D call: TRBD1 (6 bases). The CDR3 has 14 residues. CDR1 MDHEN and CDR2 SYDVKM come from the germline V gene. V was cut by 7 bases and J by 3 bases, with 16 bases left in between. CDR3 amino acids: CASTQETGLYEQYF. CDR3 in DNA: TGTGCCAGCACCCAGGAGACAGGTCTCTACGAGCAGTACTTC.